This T cell receptor beta chain came from a study of blood T cell repertoires in COVID-19. Overall study context: The United States, Italy and Spain provided the acute and convalescent COVID-19 samples. The cDNA or gDNA used as material had been derived from T cells, B-cell-depleted T cells, or PBMCs.

Original processing methods: The assay estimated nucleated cells by amplifying reference gene primers. TCRdb's copy holds only in-frame clones and misses some; the assay was immunoSEQ multiplex PCR. V and J calls and clone size are copied from that table; D and trimming were computed from the DNA. The sample shows under 200,000 clones, roughly 81% of them seen only once. V was trimmed by 4 bases and J by 0 bases, leaving 13 bases between them. The length of the CDR3 is 16 residues. CDR1 is MGHDK and CDR2 is SYGVNS in the germline V gene. Material: peripheral blood. The V call is TRBV25-1, the J call TRBJ2-4; D is uncertain. The sequence came from a man aged 35 to 55 with acute or convalescent COVID-19. Here the CDR3 reads CASSGTEVEAKNIQYF. CDR3 coding DNA: TGTGCCAGCAGTGGAACTGAGGTTGAAGCCAAAAACATTCAGTACTTC.